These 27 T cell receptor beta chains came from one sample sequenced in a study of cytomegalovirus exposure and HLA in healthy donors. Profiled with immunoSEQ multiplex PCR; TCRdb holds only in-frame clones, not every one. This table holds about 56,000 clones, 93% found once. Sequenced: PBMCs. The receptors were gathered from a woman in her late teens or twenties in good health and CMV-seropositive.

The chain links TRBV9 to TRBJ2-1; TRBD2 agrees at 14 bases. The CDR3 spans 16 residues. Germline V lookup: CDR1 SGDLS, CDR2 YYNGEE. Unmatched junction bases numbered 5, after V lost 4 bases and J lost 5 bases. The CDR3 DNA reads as TGTGCCAGCAGCCCTATGGGACTAGCGGGGGACAATGAGCAGTTCTTC. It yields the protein CASSPMGLAGDNEQFF.

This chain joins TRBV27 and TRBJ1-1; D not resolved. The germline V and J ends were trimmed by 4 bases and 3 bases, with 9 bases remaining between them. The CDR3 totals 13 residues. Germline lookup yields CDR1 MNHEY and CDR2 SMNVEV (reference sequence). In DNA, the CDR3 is TGTGCCAGCAGTTCACCCCGGGACACTGAAGCTTTCTTT. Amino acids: CASSSPRDTEAFF.

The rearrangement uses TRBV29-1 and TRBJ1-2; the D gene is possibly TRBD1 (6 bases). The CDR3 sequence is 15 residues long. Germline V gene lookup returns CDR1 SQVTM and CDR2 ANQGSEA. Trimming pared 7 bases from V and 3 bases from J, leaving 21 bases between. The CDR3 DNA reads TGCAGCGCGCACCGGGACACCGACTCTCACTATGGCTACACCTTC. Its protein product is CSAHRDTDSHYGYTF.

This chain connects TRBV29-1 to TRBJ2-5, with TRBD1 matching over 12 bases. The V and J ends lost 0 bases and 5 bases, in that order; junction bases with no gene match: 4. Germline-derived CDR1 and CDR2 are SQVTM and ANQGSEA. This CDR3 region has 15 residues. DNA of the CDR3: TGCAGCGTTGAAGAACGGGACAGGGGGCGTGAGACCCAGTACTTC. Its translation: CSVEERDRGRETQYF. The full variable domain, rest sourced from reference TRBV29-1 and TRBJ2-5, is SAVISQKPSRDICQRGTSLTIQCQVDSQVTMMFWYRQQPGQSLTLIATANQGSEATYESGFVIDKFPISRPNLTFSTLTVSNMSPEDSSIYLCSVEERDRGRETQYFGPGTRLLVL.

The DNA of the CDR3 is TGTGCCTGGAGGTTCCGCACCGGGGAGCTGTTTTTT. Translation: CAWRFRTGELFF. The rearrangement links TRBV30 to TRBJ2-2; the D is unclear. V shed 3 bases and J shed 4 bases, with 6 bases lying between them. This CDR3 has 12 residues. Germline CDR1 reads GTSNPN; CDR2 reads SVGIG (reference sequence).

This chain's CDR3 is CASGLTGGKSYEQYF. The CDR3 nucleotides are TGTGCTAGTGGCCTGACAGGGGGCAAGTCCTACGAGCAGTACTTC. The chain is built from TRBV12-5 and TRBJ2-7, with 10 bases fitting TRBD1. The germline gives CDR1 LGHNT, CDR2 FRNRAP. This CDR3 is built from 15 residues. V shed 6 bases, J shed 1 base, and the junction held 6 bases outside the gene matches. The full variable domain, its missing parts supplied by reference TRBV12-5 and TRBJ2-7, is DARVTQTPRHKVTEMGQEVTMRCQPILGHNTVFWYRQTMMQGLELLAYFRNRAPLDDSGMPKDRFSAEMPDATLATLKIQPSEPRDSAVYFCASGLTGGKSYEQYFGPGTRLTVT.

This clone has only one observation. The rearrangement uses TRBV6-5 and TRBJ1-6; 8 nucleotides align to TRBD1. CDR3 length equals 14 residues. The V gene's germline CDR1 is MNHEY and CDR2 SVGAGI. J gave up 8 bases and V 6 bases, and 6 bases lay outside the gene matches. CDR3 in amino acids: CASRTTGGDSPLHF. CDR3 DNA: TGTGCCAGCAGGACAACAGGGGGGGATTCACCCCTCCACTTT.

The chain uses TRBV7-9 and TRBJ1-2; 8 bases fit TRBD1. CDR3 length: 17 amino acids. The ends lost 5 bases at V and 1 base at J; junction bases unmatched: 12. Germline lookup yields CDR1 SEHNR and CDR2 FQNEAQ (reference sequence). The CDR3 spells CASSKGTGYPLNYGYTF. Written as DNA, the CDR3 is TGTGCCAGCAGCAAAGGGACAGGTTATCCCCTTAACTATGGCTACACCTTC.

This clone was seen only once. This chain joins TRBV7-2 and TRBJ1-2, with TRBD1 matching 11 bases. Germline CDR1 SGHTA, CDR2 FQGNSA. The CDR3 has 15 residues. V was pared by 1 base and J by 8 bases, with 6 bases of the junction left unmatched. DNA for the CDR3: TGTGCCAGCAGCTTAGGGGACAGGGGGAATGGCGGCTACACCTTC. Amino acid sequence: CASSLGDRGNGGYTF.

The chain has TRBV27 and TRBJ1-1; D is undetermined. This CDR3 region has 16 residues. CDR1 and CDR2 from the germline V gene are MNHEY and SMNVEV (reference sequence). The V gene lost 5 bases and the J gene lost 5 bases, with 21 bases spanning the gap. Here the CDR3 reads CASSPPPGRLRTEAFF. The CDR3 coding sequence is TGTGCCAGCAGTCCACCACCCGGCAGGCTACGGACTGAAGCTTTCTTT.

CDR3: CASSQDRDRVYEQYF. The CDR3 DNA reads TGCGCCAGCAGCCAAGACCGGGACAGGGTCTACGAGCAGTACTTC. The chain joins TRBV4-3 to TRBJ2-7; the match to TRBD1 covers 9 bases. The germline V gene has CDR1 LGHNA and CDR2 YSLEER. The V and J ends lost 0 bases and 3 bases, in that order; junction bases with no gene match: 3. The CDR3 consists of 15 residues.

The CDR3 region is CASRSTGAGRGAFF. As DNA, the CDR3 is TGTGCCAGCAGATCTACCGGCGCGGGGAGAGGAGCTTTCTTT. The V call is TRBV28, the J call TRBJ1-1, with unresolved D. The CDR3 totals 14 residues. V was cut by 6 bases and J by 10 bases, with 21 bases left in between. Per germline, CDR1 MDHEN and CDR2 SYDVKM.

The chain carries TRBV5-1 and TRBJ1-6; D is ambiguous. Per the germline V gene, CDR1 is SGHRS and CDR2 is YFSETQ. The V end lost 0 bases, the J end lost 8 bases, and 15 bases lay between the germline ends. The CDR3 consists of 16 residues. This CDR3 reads CASSLGRGGMDSPLHF. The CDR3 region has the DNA TGCGCCAGCAGCTTGGGTCGCGGCGGAATGGATTCACCCCTCCACTTT.

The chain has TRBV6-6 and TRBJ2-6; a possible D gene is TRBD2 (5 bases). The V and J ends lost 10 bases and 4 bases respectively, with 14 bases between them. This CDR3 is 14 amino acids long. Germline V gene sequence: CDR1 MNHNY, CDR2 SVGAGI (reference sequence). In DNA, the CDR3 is TGTGCCATACCCGGCGGGCCCGGGGCCAACGTCCTGACTTTC. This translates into CAIPGGPGANVLTF.

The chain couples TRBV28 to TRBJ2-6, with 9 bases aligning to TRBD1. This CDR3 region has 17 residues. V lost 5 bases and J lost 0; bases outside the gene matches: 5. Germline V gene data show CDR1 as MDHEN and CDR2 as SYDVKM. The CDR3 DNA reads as TGTGCCAGCAGTAGGGGACAGGGATACTCTGGGGCCAACGTCCTGACTTTC. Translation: CASSRGQGYSGANVLTF.

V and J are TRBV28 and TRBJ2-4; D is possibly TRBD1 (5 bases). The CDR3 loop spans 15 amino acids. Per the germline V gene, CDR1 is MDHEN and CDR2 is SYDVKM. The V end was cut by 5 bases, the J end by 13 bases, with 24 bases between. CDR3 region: CASSPPGAPRSLQYF. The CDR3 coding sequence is TGTGCCAGCAGTCCCCCTGGGGCCCCGCGGTCATTACAGTACTTC.

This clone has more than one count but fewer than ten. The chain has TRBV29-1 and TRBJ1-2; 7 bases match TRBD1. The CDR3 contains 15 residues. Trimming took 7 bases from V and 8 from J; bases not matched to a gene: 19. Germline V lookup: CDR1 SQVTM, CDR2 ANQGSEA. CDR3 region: CSADAYNRDSDGYTF. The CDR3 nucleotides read TGCAGCGCTGACGCCTATAACCGGGACAGTGACGGCTACACCTTC.

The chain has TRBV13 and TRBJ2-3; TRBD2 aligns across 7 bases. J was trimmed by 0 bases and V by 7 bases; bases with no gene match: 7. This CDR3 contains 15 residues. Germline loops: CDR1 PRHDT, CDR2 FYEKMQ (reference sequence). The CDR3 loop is CASNSPGGSTDTQYF. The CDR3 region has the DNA TGTGCCAGCAACTCTCCGGGGGGAAGCACAGATACGCAGTATTTT.

CDR3: CASSFPGPGQFF. CDR3 DNA sequence: TGTGCCAGCAGTTTTCCCGGTCCCGGGCAGTTCTTC. The chain combines TRBV27 with TRBJ2-1; D is undetermined. The CDR3 spans 12 residues. Germline lookup yields CDR1 MNHEY and CDR2 SMNVEV (reference sequence). V was cut by 3 bases and J by 12 bases, with 12 bases left in between.

This CDR3 is CASSLGQSFFSPLHF. CDR3 bases: TGTGCCAGCAGTTTGGGACAGTCCTTTTTTTCACCCCTCCACTTT. The V gene is TRBV28, the J gene TRBJ1-6, with TRBD1 matching 7 bases. With 3 bases clipped from V and 9 bases from J, the junction kept 8 bases outside the gene matches. CDR1 and CDR2 from the germline V gene are MDHEN and SYDVKM. The CDR3 contains 15 residues.

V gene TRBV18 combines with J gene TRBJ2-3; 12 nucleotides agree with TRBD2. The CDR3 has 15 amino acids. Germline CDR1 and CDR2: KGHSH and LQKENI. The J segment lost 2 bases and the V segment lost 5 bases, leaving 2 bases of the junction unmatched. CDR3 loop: CASSTSGGNTDTQYF. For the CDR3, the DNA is TGTGCCAGCTCAACTAGCGGGGGGAACACAGATACGCAGTATTTT.

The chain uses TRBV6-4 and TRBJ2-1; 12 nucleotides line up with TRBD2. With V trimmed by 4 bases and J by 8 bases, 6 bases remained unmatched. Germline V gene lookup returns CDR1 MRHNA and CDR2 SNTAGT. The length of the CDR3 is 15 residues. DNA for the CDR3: TGTGCCAGCAGTGCTAGCGGGGGGGCCACGGATGAGCAGTTCTTC. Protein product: CASSASGGATDEQFF.

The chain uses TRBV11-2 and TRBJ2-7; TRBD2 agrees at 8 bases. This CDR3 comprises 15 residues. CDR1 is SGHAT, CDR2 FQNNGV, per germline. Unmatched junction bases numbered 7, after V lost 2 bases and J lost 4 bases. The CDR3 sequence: CASSLTGGPLYEQYF. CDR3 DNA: TGTGCCAGCAGCTTAACGGGGGGGCCGTTATACGAGCAGTACTTC. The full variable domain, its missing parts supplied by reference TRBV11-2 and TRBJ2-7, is EAGVAQSPRYKIIEKRQSVAFWCNPISGHATLYWYQQILGQGPKLLIQFQNNGVVDDSQLPKDRFSAERLKGVDSTLKIQPAKLEDSAVYLCASSLTGGPLYEQYFGPGTRLTVT.

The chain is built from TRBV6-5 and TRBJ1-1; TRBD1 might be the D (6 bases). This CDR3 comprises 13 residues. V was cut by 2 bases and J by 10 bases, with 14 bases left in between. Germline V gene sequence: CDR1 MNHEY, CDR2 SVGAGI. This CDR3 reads CASSYPGGGPAFF. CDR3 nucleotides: TGTGCCAGCAGTTACCCAGGCGGGGGGCCAGCTTTCTTT.

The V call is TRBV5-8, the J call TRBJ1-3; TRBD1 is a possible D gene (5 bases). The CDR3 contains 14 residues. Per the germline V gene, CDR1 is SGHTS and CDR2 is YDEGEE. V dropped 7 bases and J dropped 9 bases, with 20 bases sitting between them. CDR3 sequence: CASSDMARVGTIYF. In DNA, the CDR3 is TGTGCCAGCTCCGATATGGCCAGGGTGGGCACCATATATTTT.

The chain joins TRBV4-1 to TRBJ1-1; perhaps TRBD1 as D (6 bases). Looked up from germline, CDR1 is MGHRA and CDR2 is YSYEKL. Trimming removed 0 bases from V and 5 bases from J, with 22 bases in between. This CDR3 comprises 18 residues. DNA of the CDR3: TGCGCCAGCAGCCAAGATCCCGGGACACATGAGTTGTGGACTGAAGCTTTCTTT. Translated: CASSQDPGTHELWTEAFF.

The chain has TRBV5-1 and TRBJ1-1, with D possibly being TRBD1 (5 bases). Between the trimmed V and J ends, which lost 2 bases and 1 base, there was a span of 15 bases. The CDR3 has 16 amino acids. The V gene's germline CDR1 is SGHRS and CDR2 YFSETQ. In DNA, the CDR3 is TGCGCCAGCAGCTTCTCACACGGGGGGTCGAACACTGAAGCTTTCTTT. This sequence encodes CASSFSHGGSNTEAFF.